This entry features one T cell receptor (beta chain) sequence. Its antigen is not identified. These data belong to a study of cytomegalovirus exposure and HLA in healthy donors. About the study: Researchers previously reported finding some 110 million unique TCR beta sequences from roughly 170 million T cells.

The CDR3 sequence is 15 residues long. V gave up 4 bases and J gave up 4 bases; unmatched junction bases: 6. Germline CDR1 SGHRS, CDR2 YFSETQ. Whole-study results and caveats: Researchers counted around 160 TCR beta chains as cytomegalovirus-associated. The authors later linked a missense DCLRE1C variant to TCR beta V- and J-gene trimming. One later analysis reportedly identified an Asian-associated ancestry cluster that showed fewer N-insertions than the roughly 700-donor mean.

In the PCR, 60 Vbeta and 13 Jbeta primers were used. Assay: immunoSEQ multiplex PCR; the TCRdb copy retains only in-frame clones and omits some. Found here are some 90,000 clones, 60% to 80% of them singletons; the top ten hold 20% to 25%. The sample was PBMCs. This receptor was taken from a woman in her forties or fifties in good health and CMV-seropositive. The chain uses TRBV5-1 and TRBJ1-1; TRBD1 matches at 11 bases. The CDR3 region is CASSPTGTGGTEAFF. The CDR3 nucleotides read TGCGCCAGCAGCCCAACCGGGACAGGGGGCACTGAAGCTTTCTTT.